What follows are 20 T cell receptor beta chains derived from one specimen sequenced in a study of blood T cell repertoires in COVID-19. Assay: immunoSEQ multiplex PCR; the TCRdb copy retains only in-frame clones and omits some. The sample has 350,000 or so clones, over 75% seen once; the top ten hold 8% to 13%. Sequencing used peripheral blood. These receptors were collected from a woman aged 25 to 39 with COVID-19, enrolled during active disease.

The J gene is TRBJ1-2, the V gene TRBV2; 9 bases are shared with TRBD1. The CDR3 is 16 amino acids. V was pared by 3 bases and J by 4 bases, with 9 bases of the junction left unmatched. Germline V gives CDR1 SNHLY, CDR2 FYNNEI. The CDR3 DNA reads as TGTGCCAGCAGTGAGGAGACAGGGGGGGCCTTCTATGGCTACACCTTC. As protein: CASSEETGGAFYGYTF. Together with reference TRBV2 and TRBJ1-2, the CDR3 gives the full variable domain: EPEVTQTPSHQVTQMGQEVILRCVPISNHLYFYWYRQILGQKVEFLVSFYNNEISEKSEIFDDQFSVERPDGSNFTLKIRSTKLEDSAMYFCASSEETGGAFYGYTFGSGTRLTVV.

This clone was detected many times. The same CDR3 arises from other DNA sequences in this sample as well. V is TRBV9 and J is TRBJ1-2, with 7 bases that match TRBD1. The CDR3 loop spans 12 amino acids. CDR1 is SGDLS and CDR2 is YYNGEE in the germline V gene. Trimming took 3 bases from V and 8 from J; bases not matched to a gene: 4. DNA for the CDR3: TGTGCCAGCAGCGCGACAGGGTCCGGCTACACCTTC. Translating it yields CASSATGSGYTF.

This chain uses TRBV5-1 with TRBJ2-7, with 8 positions matching TRBD1. Trimming cost V 4 bases and J 3 bases; bases outside gene matches: 6. The CDR3 spans 14 residues. Germline CDR1 SGHRS, CDR2 YFSETQ. CDR3 nucleotides: TGCGCCAGCAGCCCGACAGGGGTCGGCTACGAGCAGTACTTC. Residues: CASSPTGVGYEQYF.

The V call is TRBV11-2, the J call TRBJ2-1; perhaps TRBD2 as D (5 bases). There are 18 residues in the CDR3. Germline CDR1 and CDR2: SGHAT and FQNNGV. Trimming stripped 1 base from V and 4 bases from J, with 20 bases between. The CDR3 DNA follows: TGTGCCAGCAGCTTAGTCCGGTTATCGGGAAGAGGGTACAATGAGCAGTTCTTC. Translation: CASSLVRLSGRGYNEQFF.

The V call is TRBV2, the J call TRBJ2-3; 11 positions agree with TRBD1. V shed 6 bases and J 0 bases; nucleotides not matched to a gene: 5. Per germline, CDR1 SNHLY and CDR2 FYNNEI. CDR3 length equals 16 residues. In DNA, the CDR3 is TGTGCCAGCAGGGGGACAGGGGGAGCTAGCACAGATACGCAGTATTTT. Amino acid sequence: CASRGTGGASTDTQYF.

The rearrangement uses TRBV9 and TRBJ1-2; D remains ambiguous. Germline loops: CDR1 SGDLS, CDR2 YYNGEE. V was pared by 0 bases and J by 5 bases, with 11 bases between. This CDR3 has 14 amino acids. CDR3 sequence: CASSVAWGGYGYTF. The CDR3 DNA reads as TGTGCCAGCAGCGTAGCTTGGGGAGGTTATGGCTACACCTTC.

This chain uses TRBV30 with TRBJ1-2, with D uncertain. CDR1 and CDR2 from the germline V gene are GTSNPN and SVGIG (reference sequence). Trimming removed 0 bases at V and 8 bases at J, with 13 bases between. The CDR3 loop spans 13 amino acids. The CDR3 DNA reads TGTGCCTGGAGTGTACTCAATGGGCGCGGCTACACCTTC. Its translation: CAWSVLNGRGYTF.

The rearrangement links TRBV19 to TRBJ2-1; 13 bases align to TRBD2. Per germline, CDR1 LNHDA and CDR2 SQIVND (reference sequence). The trim removed 7 bases at V and 6 bases at J, leaving 6 bases unmatched. The CDR3 extends over 15 amino acids. The CDR3: CASTTSGRAVNEQFF. In DNA, the CDR3 is TGTGCCAGTACCACTAGCGGGAGGGCCGTCAATGAGCAGTTCTTC.

The V gene is TRBV4-2, the J gene TRBJ2-2, with TRBD1 as a possible D gene (6 bases). From germline, CDR1 is LGHNA and CDR2 YNFKEQ. V was pared by 0 bases and J by 6 bases, with 8 bases between. The CDR3 loop spans 14 amino acids. CDR3 loop: CASSQDTGSGELFF. The CDR3 region has the DNA TGTGCCAGCAGCCAAGATACAGGGTCCGGGGAGCTGTTTTTT.

Written as DNA, the CDR3 is TGTGCCAGCAGCGTAGGGCTAGCGGGAGGCCGGGGGGAGCAGTACTTC. It translates to CASSVGLAGGRGEQYF. This chain joins TRBV9 and TRBJ2-7, with 11 bases aligning to TRBD2. V shed 0 bases, J shed 7 bases, and the junction held 9 bases outside the gene matches. The CDR3 has 16 residues. Germline loops: CDR1 SGDLS, CDR2 YYNGEE. The full variable domain, its missing parts supplied by reference TRBV9 and TRBJ2-7, is DSGVTQTPKHLITATGQRVTLRCSPRSGDLSVYWYQQSLDQGLQFLIQYYNGEERAKGNILERFSAQQFPDLHSELNLSSLELGDSALYFCASSVGLAGGRGEQYFGPGTRLTVT.

The chain couples TRBV13 to TRBJ1-1; TRBD1 aligns across 7 bases. The CDR3 runs to 15 residues. Germline V gene lookup returns CDR1 PRHDT and CDR2 FYEKMQ (reference sequence). V was clipped by 3 bases and J by 0 bases; unmatched bases: 4. The CDR3 coding sequence is TGTGCCAGCAGCTTGGACAGGAGAATGAACACTGAAGCTTTCTTT. Translated, it gives CASSLDRRMNTEAFF. The full variable domain, in which reference TRBV13 and TRBJ1-1 provide the parts outside the CDR3, is AAGVIQSPRHLIKEKRETATLKCYPIPRHDTVYWYQQGPGQDPQFLISFYEKMQSDKGSIPDRFSAQQFSDYHSELNMSSLELGDSALYFCASSLDRRMNTEAFFGQGTRLTVV.

The chain uses TRBV4-2 and TRBJ1-3, with D maybe TRBD1 (5 bases). Trimming removed 2 bases at V and 1 base at J, with 12 bases between. Germline V gives CDR1 LGHNA, CDR2 YNFKEQ. The CDR3 has 16 amino acids. The CDR3 loop reads CASSQHQGSSGNTIYF. The CDR3 region has the DNA TGTGCCAGCAGCCAACACCAGGGTTCTTCTGGAAACACCATATATTTT.

This chain joins TRBV28 and TRBJ2-7, with a tentative D call TRBD1 (6 bases). Germline-derived CDR1 and CDR2 are MDHEN and SYDVKM. The CDR3 is 15 amino acids. V was clipped by 6 bases and J by 1 base, with 16 bases between them. The CDR3 sequence is CASRPTGSGSYEQYF. DNA of the CDR3: TGTGCCAGCAGACCAACAGGGTCCGGGTCCTACGAGCAGTACTTC.

The chain links TRBV28 to TRBJ1-5; D might be TRBD1 (5 bases). Trimming took 3 bases from V and 7 from J, leaving 16 bases between them. The V gene's germline CDR1 is MDHEN and CDR2 SYDVKM. The CDR3 sequence is 15 residues long. DNA for the CDR3: TGTGCCAGCAGTTTTTGGCAGGGAAGAGAACAGCCCCAGCATTTT. Its translation: CASSFWQGREQPQHF.

V gene TRBV6-5 combines with J gene TRBJ2-1, with TRBD1 identical over 7 bases. Germline CDR1 MNHEY, CDR2 SVGAGI. The V gene end was trimmed by 2 bases and the J gene end by 8 bases; junction bases not matched to a gene: 12. This CDR3 comprises 16 residues. The CDR3 here is CASSYHRQGKVDEQFF. For the CDR3, the DNA is TGTGCCAGCAGTTACCACCGACAGGGAAAGGTGGATGAGCAGTTCTTC.

The genes are TRBV27 and TRBJ2-1, with 8 bases aligning to TRBD1. Germline loops: CDR1 MNHEY, CDR2 SMNVEV (reference sequence). The CDR3 is made up of 13 amino acids. V gave up 4 bases and J gave up 10 bases; unmatched junction bases: 6. The CDR3 loop is CASSSRTGREQFF. The CDR3 DNA follows: TGTGCCAGCAGTTCTCGGACAGGGCGAGAGCAGTTCTTC.

This clone was seen only once. V is TRBV28 and J is TRBJ2-1, with 10 bases aligning to TRBD2. V lost 5 bases and J lost 6; bases outside the gene matches: 4. CDR1 is MDHEN and CDR2 is SYDVKM in the germline V gene. This CDR3 has 14 residues. CDR3: CASSPSGSVNEQFF. DNA of the CDR3: TGTGCCAGCAGTCCTAGCGGGAGTGTCAATGAGCAGTTCTTC.

The J gene is TRBJ2-6, the V gene TRBV7-3; a possible D gene is TRBD1 (6 bases). The V end was cut by 5 bases, the J end by 0 bases, with 23 bases between. The CDR3 extends over 20 amino acids. The germline gives CDR1 SGHTA, CDR2 FQGTGA. The chain's CDR3 is CASSKKVRQDICSGANVLTF. CDR3 bases: TGTGCCAGCAGCAAAAAAGTCCGACAGGACATCTGCTCTGGGGCCAACGTCCTGACTTTC.

This chain uses TRBV3-1 (or the pseudogene TRBV3-2) with TRBJ2-5, with TRBD2 identical over 7 bases. The V gene end was trimmed by 7 bases and the J gene end by 1 base; junction bases not matched to a gene: 3. The CDR3 is made up of 13 amino acids. The germline V gene encodes CDR1 LGHDT and CDR2 YNNKEL (reference sequence). The CDR3 loop is CASTTSAQETQYF. In DNA, the CDR3 is TGTGCCAGCACCACTAGCGCCCAAGAGACCCAGTACTTC.

J is TRBJ1-6 and V is TRBV5-1; possibly TRBD1 for D (6 bases). The ends were cut back, 4 bases at V and 10 bases at J, with 15 bases in the middle. CDR3 size: 14 residues. CDR1 and CDR2 from the germline V gene are SGHRS and YFSETQ. DNA of the CDR3: TGCGCCAGCAGCCCCGGAGCAGGGGAGTCACCCCTCCACTTT. As protein: CASSPGAGESPLHF.